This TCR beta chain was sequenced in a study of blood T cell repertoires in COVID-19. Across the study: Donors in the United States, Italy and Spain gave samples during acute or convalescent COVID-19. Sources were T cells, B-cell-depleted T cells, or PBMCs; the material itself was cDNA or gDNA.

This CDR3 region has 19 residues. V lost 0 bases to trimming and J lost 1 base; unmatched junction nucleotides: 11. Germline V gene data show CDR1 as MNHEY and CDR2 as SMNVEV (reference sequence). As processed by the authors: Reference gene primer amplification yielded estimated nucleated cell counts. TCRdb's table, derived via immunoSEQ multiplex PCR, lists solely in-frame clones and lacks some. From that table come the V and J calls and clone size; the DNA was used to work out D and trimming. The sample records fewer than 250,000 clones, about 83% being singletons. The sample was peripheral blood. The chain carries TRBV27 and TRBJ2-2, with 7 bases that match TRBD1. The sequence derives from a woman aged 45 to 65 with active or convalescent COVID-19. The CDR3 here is CASSLSRTGSRRNTGELFF. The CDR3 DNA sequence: TGTGCCAGCAGTTTATCGAGGACAGGATCGCGAAGGAACACCGGGGAGCTGTTTTTT.